Sequencing of this TCR beta chain was carried out in a study of cytomegalovirus exposure and HLA in healthy donors. Study-level findings and limits: When analyzed later, a missense DCLRE1C variant was found to be linked to TCR beta V- and J-gene trimming. There were reportedly fewer N-insertions in an Asian-associated ancestry cluster than the roughly 670-donor mean, in a later analysis. According to a later analysis, most TCR beta chains associated with CMV appeared HLA-restricted.

Details on this clone: Antigen specificity is unknown.

CDR3 length: 13 residues. Trimming took off 6 bases at V and 4 bases at J, with 12 bases between the two ends. Amplification used 60 Vbeta primers and 13 Jbeta primers. Profiling relied on immunoSEQ multiplex PCR, and the TCRdb table lists in-frame clones only, not all of them. The table lists about 120,000 clones, more than 65% of them singletons. The receptor's source is a man younger than 35 in good health and CMV-seropositive. Sample: PBMCs. The V gene is TRBV6-7, the J gene TRBJ1-2; D not resolved. TRBV6-7 is an ORF; its function is uncertain. In nucleotides, the CDR3 is TGTGCCAGCAGATGGCGGGTGGTCTATGGCTACACCTTC. It codes for CASRWRVVYGYTF.